This T cell receptor (beta chain) was recovered during a study of T cells in Graves' hyperthyroidism and ophthalmopathy. V was cut by 8 bases and J by 2 bases, with 9 bases left in between. Germline V CDR1 and CDR2: MNHNS, SASEGT. CDR3 length: 13 residues. It was RNA transcripts that yielded the amplified TCR beta CDR3 regions. HTBI primers were used for first-round RT-PCR of the TCR CDR3. TCRdb analysed the multiplex PCR reads with MiXCR anew, one entry per CDR3 protein. The profile shows approximately 610,000 distinct CDR3 sequences, approximately 14% of them singletons. This clonotype was observed at least ten times. The antigen remains undetermined. The study excluded patients with uncontrolled infection, other autoimmune disease, pregnancy or lactation. Cells are PBMCs isolated from over 7.5 ml of fresh blood. Study outcomes and limitations: Most thyroid clonotypes that were expanded above 0.001 also turned up in blood. In validation, the model predicted ophthalmopathy. These predictions came a median about 6.5 months before onset.

V is TRBV6-1 and J is TRBJ2-2, with D hard to call. The TCR was taken from a woman aged 40 to 50 with Graves' ophthalmopathy. Sequenced sample: blood. CDR3 sequence: CASGFRNTGELFF. The CDR3, as DNA: TGTGCCAGCGGCTTTCGTAACACCGGGGAGCTGTTTTTT.